The present entry profiles one TCR beta chain with its context. Its target is unknown. The sample originates from a study of identical twins. General study points: Twin-shared out-of-frame alpha sequences were enriched for low generation probability. Researchers caution that invariant MAIT and iNKT cells could partly confound zero-insertion analyses. Findings depended on cross-sectional statistics rather than tracking the same donors.

Healthy Caucasians provided all donations. TCRdb itself ran the 5' RACE reads through MiXCR, one entry per CDR3 protein. The sample contains 1.5 million to 2 million distinct CDR3 sequences, roughly a third of which appear only once. V dropped 4 bases and J dropped 9 bases, with 8 bases sitting between them. CDR3 length: 11 residues. Germline V gene data show CDR1 as SGHRS and CDR2 as YFSETQ. The sample consisted of cord blood. The receptor was isolated from a newborn girl in good health. This chain connects TRBV5-1 to TRBJ2-1; no clear D. This chain's CDR3 is CASSTNGEQFF. CDR3 in DNA: TGCGCCAGCAGCACAAATGGTGAGCAGTTCTTC.